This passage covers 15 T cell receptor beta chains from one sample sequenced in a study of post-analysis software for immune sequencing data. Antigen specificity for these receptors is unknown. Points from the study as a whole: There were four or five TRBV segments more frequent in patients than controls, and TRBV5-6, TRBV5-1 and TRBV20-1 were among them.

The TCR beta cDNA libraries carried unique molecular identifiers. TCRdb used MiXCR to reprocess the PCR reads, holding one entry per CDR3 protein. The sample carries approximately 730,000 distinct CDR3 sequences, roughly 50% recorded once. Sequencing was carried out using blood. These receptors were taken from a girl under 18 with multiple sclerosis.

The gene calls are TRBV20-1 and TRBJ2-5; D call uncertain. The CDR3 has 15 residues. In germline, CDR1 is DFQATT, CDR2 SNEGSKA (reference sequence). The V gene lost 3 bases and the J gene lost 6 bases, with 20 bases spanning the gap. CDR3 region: CSASLMQDLPQTQYF. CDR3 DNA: TGCAGTGCTAGCTTGATGCAGGACCTCCCGCAGACCCAGTACTTC.

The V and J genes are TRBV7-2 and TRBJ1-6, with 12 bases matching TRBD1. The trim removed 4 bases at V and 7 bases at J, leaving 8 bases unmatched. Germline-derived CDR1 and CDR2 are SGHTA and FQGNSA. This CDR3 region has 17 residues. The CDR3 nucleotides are TGTGCCAGCAGCTCATCCGGAGGGACAGGGGGCAATTCACCCCTCCACTTT. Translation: CASSSSGGTGGNSPLHF. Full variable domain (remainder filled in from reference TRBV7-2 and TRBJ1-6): GAGVSQSPSNKVTEKGKDVELRCDPISGHTALYWYRQSLGQGLEFLIYFQGNSAPDKSGLPSDRFSAERTGGSVSTLTIQRTQQEDSAVYLCASSSSGGTGGNSPLHFGNGTRLTVT.

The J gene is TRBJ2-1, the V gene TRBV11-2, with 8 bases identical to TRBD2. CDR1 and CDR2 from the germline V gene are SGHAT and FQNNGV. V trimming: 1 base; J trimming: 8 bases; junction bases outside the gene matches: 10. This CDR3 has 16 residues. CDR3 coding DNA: TGTGCCAGCAGCTTAGGTGGACTAGCCGGGATCGATGAGCAGTTCTTC. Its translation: CASSLGGLAGIDEQFF.

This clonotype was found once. The CDR3 coding sequence is TGTGCCAGCAGGACAGGGGGTCGTGAGCAGTACTTC. It encodes CASRTGGREQYF. The V call is TRBV27, the J call TRBJ2-1, with 9 bases lining up with TRBD1. The DNA matches TRBJ2-7 better at its end, which makes the J call doubtful. The CDR3 has 12 amino acids. Germline values: CDR1 MNHEY, CDR2 SMNVEV (reference sequence).

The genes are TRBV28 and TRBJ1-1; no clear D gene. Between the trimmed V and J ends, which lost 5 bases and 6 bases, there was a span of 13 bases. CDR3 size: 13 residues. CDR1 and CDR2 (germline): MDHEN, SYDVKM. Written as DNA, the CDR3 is TGTGCCAGCAGTCCTATACCGGTTGCTGAAGCTTTCTTT. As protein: CASSPIPVAEAFF.

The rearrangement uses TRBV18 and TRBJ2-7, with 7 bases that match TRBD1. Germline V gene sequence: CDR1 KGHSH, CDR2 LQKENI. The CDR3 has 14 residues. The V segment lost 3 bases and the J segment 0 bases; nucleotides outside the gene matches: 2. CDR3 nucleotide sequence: TGTGCCAGCTCACCTCAGGGGGACTCCTACGAGCAGTACTTC. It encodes CASSPQGDSYEQYF.

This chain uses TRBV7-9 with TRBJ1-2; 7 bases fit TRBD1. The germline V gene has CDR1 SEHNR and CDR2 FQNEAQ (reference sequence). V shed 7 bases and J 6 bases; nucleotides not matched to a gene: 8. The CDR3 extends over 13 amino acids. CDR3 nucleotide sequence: TGTGCCAGCAACGCGGGACAGAGACATGGCTACACCTTC. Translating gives CASNAGQRHGYTF.

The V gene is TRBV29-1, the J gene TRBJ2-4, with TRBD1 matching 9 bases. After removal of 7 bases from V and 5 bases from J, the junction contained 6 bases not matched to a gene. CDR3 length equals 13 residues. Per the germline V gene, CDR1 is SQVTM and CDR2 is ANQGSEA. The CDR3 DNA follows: TGCAGCGGGACAGGGGTCGATGAAAACATTCAGTACTTC. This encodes CSGTGVDENIQYF.

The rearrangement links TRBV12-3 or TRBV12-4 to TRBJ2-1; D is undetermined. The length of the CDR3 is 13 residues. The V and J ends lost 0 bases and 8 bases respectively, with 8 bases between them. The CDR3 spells CASSLARPHEQFF. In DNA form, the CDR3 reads TGTGCCAGCAGTTTAGCGAGGCCCCATGAGCAGTTCTTC.

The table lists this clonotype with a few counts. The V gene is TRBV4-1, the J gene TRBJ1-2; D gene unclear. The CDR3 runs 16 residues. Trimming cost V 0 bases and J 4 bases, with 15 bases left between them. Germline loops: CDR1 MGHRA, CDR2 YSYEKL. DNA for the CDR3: TGCGCCAGCAGCCAAGATGGAGCCCTTGCAGGCTATGGCTACACCTTC. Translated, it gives CASSQDGALAGYGYTF.

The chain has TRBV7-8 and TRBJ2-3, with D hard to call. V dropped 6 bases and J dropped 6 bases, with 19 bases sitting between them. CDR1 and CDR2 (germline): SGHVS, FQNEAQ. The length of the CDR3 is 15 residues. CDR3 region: CASSYKSPWADTQYF. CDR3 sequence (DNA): TGTGCCAGCAGTTACAAATCCCCTTGGGCTGATACGCAGTATTTT.

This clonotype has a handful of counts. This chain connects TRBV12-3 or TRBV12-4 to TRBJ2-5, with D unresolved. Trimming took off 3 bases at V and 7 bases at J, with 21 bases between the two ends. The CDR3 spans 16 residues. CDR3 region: CASSFGPQGVVVTQYF. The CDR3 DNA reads TGTGCCAGCAGTTTCGGGCCCCAAGGAGTGGTCGTGACCCAGTACTTC.

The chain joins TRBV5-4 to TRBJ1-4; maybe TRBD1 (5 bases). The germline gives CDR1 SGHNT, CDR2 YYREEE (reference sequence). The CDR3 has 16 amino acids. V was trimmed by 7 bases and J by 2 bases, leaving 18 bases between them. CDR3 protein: CASAPGPGNTNEKLFF. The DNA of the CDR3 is TGTGCCAGCGCACCGGGACCCGGGAATACTAATGAAAAACTGTTTTTT.

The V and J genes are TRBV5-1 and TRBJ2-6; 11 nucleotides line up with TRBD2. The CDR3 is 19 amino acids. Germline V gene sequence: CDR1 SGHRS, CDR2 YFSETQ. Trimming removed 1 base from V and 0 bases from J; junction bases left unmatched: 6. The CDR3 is CASSLYQTSGNSGANVLTF. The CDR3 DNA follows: TGCGCCAGCAGCTTGTACCAGACTAGCGGGAACTCTGGGGCCAACGTCCTGACTTTC.

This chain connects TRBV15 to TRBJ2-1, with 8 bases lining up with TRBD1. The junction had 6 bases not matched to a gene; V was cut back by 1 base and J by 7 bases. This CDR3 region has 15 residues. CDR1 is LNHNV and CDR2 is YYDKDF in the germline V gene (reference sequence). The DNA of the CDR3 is TGTGCCACCAGCAGAGTCCGGACAGGGCCGAATGAGCAGTTCTTC. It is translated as CATSRVRTGPNEQFF.